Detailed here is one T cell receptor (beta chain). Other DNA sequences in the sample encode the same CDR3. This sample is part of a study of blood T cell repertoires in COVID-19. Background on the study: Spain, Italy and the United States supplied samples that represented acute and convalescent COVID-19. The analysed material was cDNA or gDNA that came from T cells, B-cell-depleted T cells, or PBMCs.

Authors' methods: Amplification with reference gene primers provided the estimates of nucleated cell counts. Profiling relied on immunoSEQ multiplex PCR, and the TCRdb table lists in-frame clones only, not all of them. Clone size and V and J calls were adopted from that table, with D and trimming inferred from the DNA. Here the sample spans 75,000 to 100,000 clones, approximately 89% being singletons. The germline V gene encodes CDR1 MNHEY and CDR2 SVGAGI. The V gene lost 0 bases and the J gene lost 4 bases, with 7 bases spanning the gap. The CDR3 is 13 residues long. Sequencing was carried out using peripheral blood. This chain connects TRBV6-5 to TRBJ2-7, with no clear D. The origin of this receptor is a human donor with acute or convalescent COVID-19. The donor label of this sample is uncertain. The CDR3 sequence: CASSYSRGYEQYF. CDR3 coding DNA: TGTGCCAGCAGTTACTCGAGAGGTTACGAGCAGTACTTC.